These 14 T cell receptor beta chains came from one sample sequenced in a study of T-cell reconstitution after alpha-beta-depleted transplantation in children. Researchers prepared the TCRbeta library using unique molecular identifiers, the study reports. TCRdb reprocessed the PCR reads via MiXCR and lists one record per CDR3 protein. Of about 600,000 distinct CDR3 sequences in the sample, roughly 10% were seen once. The sample was PBMCs from the stem cell graft donor, taken from the stem cell graft. The receptors here all came from a human donor who donated a stem cell graft to a child with acute myeloid leukemia.

This clonotype was observed at least ten times. This chain's CDR3 is CASSSQGRAQHF. The CDR3 DNA is TGTGCCAGCAGCTCACAGGGTCGGGCCCAGCATTTT. This rearrangement joins TRBV11-2 to TRBJ1-5; tentatively, D is TRBD1 (6 bases). CDR1 is SGHAT, CDR2 FQNNGV, per germline. The CDR3 extends over 12 amino acids. V was clipped by 4 bases and J by 11 bases, with 12 bases between them.

This clonotype was detected only a few times. V and J are TRBV3-1 and TRBJ1-5, with D unresolved. This CDR3 region has 14 residues. V shed 8 bases and J shed 0 bases, with 11 bases lying between them. Looked up from germline, CDR1 is LGHDT and CDR2 is YNNKEL (reference sequence). The CDR3 is CASASGNSNQPQHF. CDR3 DNA: TGTGCCAGCGCGTCCGGGAATAGCAATCAGCCCCAGCATTTT.

This chain uses TRBV3-1 with TRBJ2-3, with TRBD2 identical over 7 bases. J was trimmed by 0 bases and V by 4 bases; bases with no gene match: 10. CDR3 length: 17 amino acids. The germline V gene encodes CDR1 LGHDT and CDR2 YNNKEL (reference sequence). In nucleotides, the CDR3 is TGTGCCAGCAGCCCGACCCGACTAGCAGGGAGCACAGATACGCAGTATTTT. Residues: CASSPTRLAGSTDTQYF.

This clonotype was counted a few times. The chain uses TRBV7-9 and TRBJ1-1; the D gene is possibly TRBD1 (6 bases). The CDR3 contains 15 residues. CDR1 SEHNR and CDR2 FQNEAQ come from the germline V gene (reference sequence). Trimming removed 5 bases at V and 1 base at J, with 14 bases between. In DNA, the CDR3 is TGTGCCAGCAGCACCCGGGGGGCGGAGAACACTGAAGCTTTCTTT. It is translated as CASSTRGAENTEAFF.

A few counts support this clonotype. This chain links TRBV14 with TRBJ2-2, with D tentatively TRBD2 (5 bases). The germline CDR1 and CDR2 sequences are SGHDN and FVKESK. CDR3 length: 14 residues. Trimming pared 0 bases from V and 9 bases from J, leaving 11 bases between. CDR3 sequence: CASSQDLRGRELFF. The CDR3 bases are TGTGCCAGCAGCCAAGATTTACGGGGTCGGGAGCTGTTTTTT.

The gene calls are TRBV29-1 and TRBJ2-5; 15 bases are a match to TRBD2. This CDR3 comprises 16 residues. CDR1 and CDR2 from the germline V gene are SQVTM and ANQGSEA. With V trimmed by 4 bases and J by 4 bases, 7 bases remained unmatched. CDR3 loop: CSVAGLAGGSGETQYF. DNA of the CDR3: TGCAGCGTTGCGGGACTAGCGGGAGGCAGCGGAGAGACCCAGTACTTC.

In this sample, this clonotype turned up many times. The gene calls are TRBV29-1 and TRBJ2-2; no definite D call. In germline, CDR1 is SQVTM, CDR2 ANQGSEA. Trimming cost V 3 bases and J 6 bases, with 11 bases left between them. The CDR3 contains 13 residues. DNA of the CDR3: TGCAGCGTTGATCAAGGGTACGCCGGGGAGCTGTTTTTT. Translating gives CSVDQGYAGELFF.

This clonotype was seen ten or more times. This chain connects TRBV20-1 to TRBJ2-1; 11 bases map to TRBD1. V was pared by 1 base and J by 9 bases, with 8 bases of the junction left unmatched. Germline CDR1 DFQATT, CDR2 SNEGSKA (reference sequence). The CDR3 totals 15 residues. This chain's CDR3 is CSARATDRGRSEQFF. Written as DNA, the CDR3 is TGCAGTGCTAGAGCAACGGACAGGGGGCGGAGTGAGCAGTTCTTC.

The chain employs TRBV20-1 and TRBJ1-2; 12 nucleotides align to TRBD1. After removal of 4 bases from V and 1 base from J, the junction contained 7 bases not matched to a gene. CDR3 length: 16 residues. Germline V gene sequence: CDR1 DFQATT, CDR2 SNEGSKA (reference sequence). CDR3 residues: CSATGDRGLVNYGYTF. The CDR3 DNA is TGCAGTGCTACAGGGGACAGGGGGCTGGTTAACTATGGCTACACCTTC.

There are many counts of this clonotype. This chain connects TRBV20-1 to TRBJ2-5; no clear D gene. This CDR3 is 11 amino acids long. Deletions cut 4 bases from V and 2 bases from J, with 5 bases between. Germline values: CDR1 DFQATT, CDR2 SNEGSKA (reference sequence). CDR3: CSANSQETQYF. In DNA, the CDR3 is TGCAGTGCTAACAGTCAAGAGACCCAGTACTTC.

This clonotype was seen a handful of times. The gene calls are TRBV29-1 and TRBJ2-1; 9 bases agree with TRBD2. This CDR3 is built from 15 residues. Per the germline V gene, CDR1 is SQVTM and CDR2 is ANQGSEA. With 7 bases clipped from V and 0 bases from J, the junction kept 7 bases outside the gene matches. The DNA of the CDR3 is TGCAGCGCTAGCGGGACGTCACGCTCCTACAATGAGCAGTTCTTC. It is translated as CSASGTSRSYNEQFF.

This chain links TRBV3-1 with TRBJ1-2, with 8 bases lining up with TRBD1. Unmatched junction bases numbered 5, after V lost 4 bases and J lost 4 bases. This CDR3 region has 14 residues. Germline loops: CDR1 LGHDT, CDR2 YNNKEL (reference sequence). The CDR3 DNA follows: TGTGCCAGCAGCCTCAGGGGGCTGGGCTATGGCTACACCTTC. Its translation: CASSLRGLGYGYTF.

The chain joins TRBV5-1 to TRBJ2-2, with D maybe TRBD2 (6 bases). Trimming stripped 0 bases from V and 6 bases from J, with 9 bases between. This CDR3 is 14 amino acids long. Germline loops: CDR1 SGHRS, CDR2 YFSETQ. The CDR3, as DNA: TGCGCCAGCAGCTTGGACCCGGGGGCCGGGGAGCTGTTTTTT. Translated, it gives CASSLDPGAGELFF.

The CDR3 sequence: CASRGTSRQFF. The CDR3 coding sequence is TGTGCCAGCCGAGGGACTAGTCGACAGTTCTTC. The chain is built from TRBV2 and TRBJ2-1; 8 bases are a match to TRBD2. The CDR3 contains 11 residues. After removal of 8 bases from V and 13 bases from J, the junction contained 7 bases not matched to a gene. Germline loops: CDR1 SNHLY, CDR2 FYNNEI.